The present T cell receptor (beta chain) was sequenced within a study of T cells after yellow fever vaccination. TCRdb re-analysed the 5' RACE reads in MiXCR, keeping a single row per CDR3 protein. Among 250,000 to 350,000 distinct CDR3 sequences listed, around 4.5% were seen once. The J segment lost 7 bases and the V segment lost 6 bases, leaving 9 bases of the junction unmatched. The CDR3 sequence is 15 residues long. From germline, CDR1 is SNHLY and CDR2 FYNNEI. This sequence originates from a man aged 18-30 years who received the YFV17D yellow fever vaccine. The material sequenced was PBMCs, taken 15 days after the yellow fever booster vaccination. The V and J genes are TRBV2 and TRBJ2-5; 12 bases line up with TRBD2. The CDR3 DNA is TGTGCCAGCAGGCAAGGACTAGCGGGGTCGGGGACCCAGTACTTC. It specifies CASRQGLAGSGTQYF. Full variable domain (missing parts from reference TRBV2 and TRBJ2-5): EPEVTQTPSHQVTQMGQEVILRCVPISNHLYFYWYRQILGQKVEFLVSFYNNEISEKSEIFDDQFSVERPDGSNFTLKIRSTKLEDSAMYFCASRQGLAGSGTQYFGPGTRLLVL.